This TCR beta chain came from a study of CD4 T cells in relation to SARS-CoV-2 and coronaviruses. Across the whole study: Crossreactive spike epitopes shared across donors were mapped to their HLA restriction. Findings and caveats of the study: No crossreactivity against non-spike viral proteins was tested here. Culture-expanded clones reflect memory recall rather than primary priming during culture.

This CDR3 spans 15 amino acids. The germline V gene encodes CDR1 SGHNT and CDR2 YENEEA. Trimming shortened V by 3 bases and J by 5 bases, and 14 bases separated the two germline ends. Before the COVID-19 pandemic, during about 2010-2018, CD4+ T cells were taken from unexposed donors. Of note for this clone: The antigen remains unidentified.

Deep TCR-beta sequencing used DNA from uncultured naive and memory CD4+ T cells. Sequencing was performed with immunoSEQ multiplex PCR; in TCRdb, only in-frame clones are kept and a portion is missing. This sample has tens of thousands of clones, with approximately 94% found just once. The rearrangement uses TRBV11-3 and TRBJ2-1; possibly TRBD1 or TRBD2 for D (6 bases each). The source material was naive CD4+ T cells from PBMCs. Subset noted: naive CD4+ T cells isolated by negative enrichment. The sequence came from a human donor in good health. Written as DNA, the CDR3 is TGTGCCAGCAGCTTGGGGGGCCAGGGGCACAATGAGCAGTTCTTC. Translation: CASSLGGQGHNEQFF.